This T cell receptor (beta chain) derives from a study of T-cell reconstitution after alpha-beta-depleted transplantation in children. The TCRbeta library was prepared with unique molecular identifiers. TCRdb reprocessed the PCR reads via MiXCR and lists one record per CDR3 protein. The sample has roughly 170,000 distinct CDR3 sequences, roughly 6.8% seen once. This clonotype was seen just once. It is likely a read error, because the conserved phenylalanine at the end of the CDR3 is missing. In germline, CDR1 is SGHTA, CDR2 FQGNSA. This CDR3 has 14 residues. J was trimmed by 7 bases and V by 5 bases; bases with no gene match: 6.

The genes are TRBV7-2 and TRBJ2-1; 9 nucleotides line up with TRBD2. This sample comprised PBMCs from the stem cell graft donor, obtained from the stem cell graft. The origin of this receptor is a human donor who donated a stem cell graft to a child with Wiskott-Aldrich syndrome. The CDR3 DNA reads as TGTGCCAGCAGCCCCTCTCTAGCGGGGAATGAGCAGTTCTTA. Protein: CASSPSLAGNEQFL.